These 27 T cell receptor beta chains share one sample of origin, sequenced in a study of blood T cell repertoires in COVID-19. Sequencing used immunoSEQ multiplex PCR; TCRdb keeps in-frame clones, though not all of them. The table records over 85,000 clones, around nine tenths of them present only once. Specimen: peripheral blood. These receptors all come from a woman in her forties or fifties with COVID-19, enrolled during active disease.

V gene TRBV11-3 combines with J gene TRBJ1-2; no reliable D call. CDR1 and CDR2 from the germline V gene are SGHNT and YENEEA. There are 13 residues in the CDR3. Trimming took 4 bases from V and 2 from J, leaving 8 bases between them. This CDR3 reads CASSSRLNYGYTF. DNA for the CDR3: TGTGCCAGCAGCTCCAGGCTGAACTATGGCTACACCTTC.

This clone was found once. The V gene is TRBV6-1, the J gene TRBJ2-7, with 9 bases lining up with TRBD2. The germline V gene has CDR1 MNHNS and CDR2 SASEGT. The CDR3 is 13 amino acids. The trim removed 3 bases at V and 5 bases at J, leaving 2 bases unmatched. CDR3 coding DNA: TGTGCCAGCAGTGAGACTAGCGGTAACGAGCAGTACGTC. It yields the protein CASSETSGNEQYV.

This clone occurred once. This chain joins TRBV12-5 and TRBJ1-2, with no clear D. Trimming pared 6 bases from V and 6 bases from J, leaving 20 bases between. The germline V gene encodes CDR1 LGHNT and CDR2 FRNRAP. The CDR3 length is 15 residues. The CDR3 loop is CASGSYPAWFDGYTF. CDR3 bases: TGTGCTAGTGGCTCCTACCCCGCTTGGTTCGATGGCTACACCTTC.

V gene TRBV5-1 combines with J gene TRBJ1-3; 9 nucleotides agree with TRBD1. The CDR3 runs to 17 residues. Germline lookup yields CDR1 SGHRS and CDR2 YFSETQ. V lost 1 base and J lost 3; bases outside the gene matches: 8. In DNA, the CDR3 is TGCGCCAGCAGCTTGATGCCGGGACAGGGTATTGGAAACACCATATATTTT. Protein: CASSLMPGQGIGNTIYF.

The chain links TRBV19 to TRBJ2-7; 7 nucleotides align to TRBD2. This CDR3 spans 13 amino acids. V gave up 2 bases and J gave up 6 bases; unmatched junction bases: 4. CDR1 and CDR2 from the germline V gene are LNHDA and SQIVND (reference sequence). This CDR3 is CASSITSGGEQYV. In DNA, the CDR3 is TGTGCCAGTAGTATAACCTCGGGAGGCGAGCAGTACGTC.

V gene TRBV7-2 combines with J gene TRBJ2-3, with TRBD1 identical over 8 bases. Per germline, CDR1 SGHTA and CDR2 FQGNSA. The CDR3 is 15 residues long. After removal of 1 base from V and 2 bases from J, the junction contained 2 bases not matched to a gene. The CDR3 bases are TGTGCCAGCAGCTTAGGGACAGGGTACACAGATACGCAGTATTTT. Translating it yields CASSLGTGYTDTQYF.

The gene calls are TRBV9 and TRBJ2-3; 8 bases are shared with TRBD2. V lost 4 bases and J lost 3; bases outside the gene matches: 13. CDR1 and CDR2 (germline): SGDLS, YYNGEE. The length of the CDR3 is 17 residues. The CDR3: CASSSDRGGVGTDTQYF. The CDR3 bases are TGTGCCAGCAGCTCCGATCGGGGGGGAGTCGGGACAGATACGCAGTATTTT. Together with reference TRBV9 and TRBJ2-3, the CDR3 gives the full variable domain: DSGVTQTPKHLITATGQRVTLRCSPRSGDLSVYWYQQSLDQGLQFLIQYYNGEERAKGNILERFSAQQFPDLHSELNLSSLELGDSALYFCASSSDRGGVGTDTQYFGPGTRLTVL.

The chain links TRBV5-1 to TRBJ2-1; 7 bases are shared with TRBD1. J was trimmed by 2 bases and V by 3 bases; bases with no gene match: 5. This CDR3 has 15 amino acids. Germline lookup yields CDR1 SGHRS and CDR2 YFSETQ. The CDR3 loop reads CASSSGQWPYNEQFF. In DNA form, the CDR3 reads TGCGCCAGCAGCTCGGGACAGTGGCCCTACAATGAGCAGTTCTTC.

The chain is built from TRBV19 and TRBJ2-1; 7 positions match TRBD2. This CDR3 is built from 14 residues. Germline values: CDR1 LNHDA, CDR2 SQIVND (reference sequence). V gave up 4 bases and J gave up 9 bases; unmatched junction bases: 9. The CDR3, as DNA: TGTGCCAGTAGTACTTCATTAGCGGGCGGTGAGCAGTTCTTC. This codes for CASSTSLAGGEQFF. The whole variable domain, filled in from reference TRBV19 and TRBJ2-1, reads DGGITQSPKYLFRKEGQNVTLSCEQNLNHDAMYWYRQDPGQGLRLIYYSQIVNDFQKGDIAEGYSVSREKKESFPLTVTSAQKNPTAFYLCASSTSLAGGEQFFGPGTRLTVL.

V gene TRBV5-1 combines with J gene TRBJ1-3, with a weak D call TRBD1 (6 bases). Trimming removed 4 bases at V and 3 bases at J, with 17 bases between. CDR3 length: 16 residues. Germline V CDR1 and CDR2: SGHRS, YFSETQ. In DNA form, the CDR3 reads TGCGCCAGCAGCGGTCGGGCAGGGGATGGTGGAAACACCATATATTTT. This translates into CASSGRAGDGGNTIYF.

This chain joins TRBV2 and TRBJ2-2; D may be TRBD2 (6 bases). Germline CDR1 and CDR2: SNHLY and FYNNEI. V was shortened by 4 bases and J by 6 bases, with 12 bases between the two germline ends. The CDR3 loop spans 14 amino acids. CDR3 DNA: TGTGCCAGCAGTGTAGTTAGCGGTCCCGGGGAGCTGTTTTTT. It yields the protein CASSVVSGPGELFF.

The chain links TRBV21-1 to TRBJ1-1; TRBD1 reflects the table's D call only, with no check against the DNA. TRBV21-1 has pseudogene status. The CDR3 has 11 residues. The DNA for the CDR3 is TGTGTGGGGCGAGGGGGCACTGAAGCTTTCTTT. It translates to CVGRGGTEAFF.

This chain connects TRBV19 to TRBJ1-2; 8 nucleotides align to TRBD1. The CDR3 totals 16 residues. Looked up from germline, CDR1 is LNHDA and CDR2 is SQIVND (reference sequence). The CDR3 loop is CASQSQWTGKRYGYTF. Here the CDR3 DNA reads TGTGCTTCCCAATCACAGTGGACAGGGAAAAGATATGGCTACACCTTC.

This clone turned up a few times. V usage is TRBV2 and J usage is TRBJ1-1; 10 bases are a match to TRBD1. V lost 6 bases to trimming and J lost 0 bases; unmatched junction nucleotides: 13. Germline CDR1 SNHLY, CDR2 FYNNEI. The CDR3 covers 18 residues. The CDR3 sequence: CASRVPDRGLTLNTEAFF. CDR3 nucleotide sequence: TGTGCCAGCAGAGTTCCAGACAGGGGGCTGACTTTGAACACTGAAGCTTTCTTT.

This rearrangement joins TRBV4-3 to TRBJ2-7; TRBD2 is a possible D gene (5 bases). CDR3 size: 16 residues. The germline V gene has CDR1 LGHNA and CDR2 YSLEER. V lost 0 bases and J lost 4, with 16 bases in between. The CDR3 region is CASSQERAVGRYEQYF. The CDR3 coding sequence is TGCGCCAGCAGCCAAGAGCGGGCAGTCGGGCGGTACGAGCAGTACTTC.

The chain carries TRBV14 and TRBJ2-3; D not resolved. Trimming cost V 4 bases and J 6 bases, with 8 bases left between them. The CDR3 is 12 residues long. Germline V gene sequence: CDR1 SGHDN, CDR2 FVKESK. CDR3: CASSRLRDTQYF. The DNA of the CDR3 is TGTGCCAGCAGCCGACTCCGGGATACGCAGTATTTT.

This clone was seen a few times. The rearrangement uses TRBV30 and TRBJ1-5; TRBD1 might be the D (5 bases). Trimming stripped 1 base from V and 6 bases from J, with 10 bases between. The CDR3 sequence is 13 residues long. Germline values: CDR1 GTSNPN, CDR2 SVGIG (reference sequence). Here the CDR3 reads CAWSGGTLQPQHF. CDR3 coding DNA: TGTGCCTGGAGTGGAGGGACTCTTCAGCCCCAGCATTTT.

The rearrangement links TRBV19 to TRBJ1-4, with D perhaps matching TRBD1 (5 bases). The CDR3 is made up of 14 amino acids. Germline values: CDR1 LNHDA, CDR2 SQIVND (reference sequence). Trimming took off 6 bases at V and 7 bases at J, with 15 bases between the two ends. For the CDR3, the DNA is TGTGCCAGTAGCCTGGGGGGGGTGAGTGAAAAACTGTTTTTT. Translating it yields CASSLGGVSEKLFF.

The chain recombines TRBV7-2 with TRBJ1-2; TRBD1 is a possible D gene (5 bases). Trimming took off 6 bases at V and 11 bases at J, with 10 bases between the two ends. The germline gives CDR1 SGHTA, CDR2 FQGNSA. This CDR3 spans 10 amino acids. The CDR3, as DNA: TGTGCCAGCAGGGGGCGGGGGTACACCTTC. Translating gives CASRGRGYTF.

The count of this clone is one. This sequence joins TRBV19 and TRBJ2-2; the match to TRBD2 covers 13 bases. The V segment lost 2 bases and the J segment 6 bases; nucleotides outside the gene matches: 3. CDR3 length: 16 amino acids. Germline CDR1 LNHDA, CDR2 SQIVND (reference sequence). CDR3 amino acids: CASSITSGGAAGELFF. As DNA, the CDR3 is TGTGCCAGTAGTATAACTAGCGGGGGGGCCGCCGGGGAGCTGTTTTTT.

This chain connects TRBV11-3 to TRBJ2-5; 10 bases match TRBD1. The V and J ends lost 4 bases and 5 bases, in that order; junction bases with no gene match: 7. This CDR3 contains 15 residues. The germline CDR1 and CDR2 sequences are SGHNT and YENEEA. CDR3 protein: CASSSSGQGEETQYF. In nucleotides, the CDR3 is TGTGCCAGCAGCTCCTCCGGACAGGGGGAGGAGACCCAGTACTTC.

The J gene is TRBJ1-1, the V gene TRBV5-1; tentatively, D is TRBD1 (5 bases). The CDR3 contains 16 residues. Germline V CDR1 and CDR2: SGHRS, YFSETQ. V was trimmed by 0 bases and J by 5 bases, leaving 17 bases between them. Here the CDR3 DNA reads TGCGCCAGCAGCTTGGGCACAGGCAGACAGAGGACTGAAGCTTTCTTT. As protein: CASSLGTGRQRTEAFF.

The chain recombines TRBV19 with TRBJ2-1; D might be TRBD1 (5 bases). The CDR3 has 13 amino acids. Germline CDR1 and CDR2: LNHDA and SQIVND (reference sequence). The V end lost 8 bases, the J end lost 4 bases, and 12 bases lay between the germline ends. Here the CDR3 reads CASSATVYNEQFF. CDR3 coding DNA: TGTGCCAGTTCCGCGACAGTATACAATGAGCAGTTCTTC.

The rearrangement uses TRBV4-1 and TRBJ1-1; D perhaps matches TRBD1 (5 bases). The germline V and J ends were trimmed by 3 bases and 0 bases, with 17 bases remaining between them. The CDR3 covers 17 residues. In germline, CDR1 is MGHRA, CDR2 YSYEKL. The CDR3 DNA is TGCGCCAGCAGCCAGTTCCAGGGTTGGAGTGTGAACACTGAAGCTTTCTTT. Translated, it gives CASSQFQGWSVNTEAFF.

The chain joins TRBV19 to TRBJ1-6; D not resolved. Germline-derived CDR1 and CDR2 are LNHDA and SQIVND (reference sequence). V was shortened by 1 base and J by 10 bases, with 14 bases between the two germline ends. The CDR3 sequence is 15 residues long. CDR3 in DNA: TGTGCCAGTAGTATAGGAGCCGAGGGATGGTCACCCCTCCACTTT. Its translation: CASSIGAEGWSPLHF.

The V call is TRBV6-5, the J call TRBJ1-1; 8 bases line up with TRBD1. V trimming: 8 bases; J trimming: 6 bases; junction bases outside the gene matches: 11. The CDR3 spans 14 residues. In germline, CDR1 is MNHEY, CDR2 SVGAGI. CDR3 loop: CASHGQGVGAEAFF. The CDR3 region has the DNA TGTGCCAGCCATGGACAGGGCGTGGGTGCTGAAGCTTTCTTT.

The chain uses TRBV28 and TRBJ1-2; TRBD1 aligns across 7 bases. V dropped 4 bases and J dropped 8; count of bases not matched to a gene: 13. There are 15 residues in the CDR3. Germline CDR1 reads MDHEN; CDR2 reads SYDVKM. The CDR3 is CASSSPDRVTWGYTF. DNA for the CDR3: TGTGCCAGCAGTTCCCCCGACAGGGTTACATGGGGCTACACCTTC.